A single count supports the clone carrying this T cell receptor beta chain. This entry comes from a study of blood T cell repertoires in COVID-19. Study-level background: Material from acute and convalescent COVID-19 was sourced from the United States, Italy and Spain. Nucleic acid was either cDNA or gDNA, and it came from T cells, B-cell-depleted T cells, or PBMCs.

In the authors' workflow: Using reference gene primer amplification, nucleated cell counts were estimated. Profiling relied on immunoSEQ multiplex PCR, and the TCRdb table lists in-frame clones only, not all of them. V and J calls and clone size follow that table, whereas D and trimming were derived from the DNA. The sample consists of about 160,000 clones, more than 60% of them appearing once. Germline CDR1 reads LNHDA; CDR2 reads SQIVND (reference sequence). This CDR3 comprises 14 residues. V was clipped by 1 base and J by 7 bases, with 13 bases between them. What was sequenced was peripheral blood. The receptor's source is a man in his 60s with acute or convalescent COVID-19. This rearrangement joins TRBV19 to TRBJ1-1; D unclear. CDR3: CASSIGGLGNEAFF. In DNA form, the CDR3 reads TGTGCCAGTAGTATAGGAGGGCTCGGGAATGAAGCTTTCTTT.